The sequence of this T cell receptor (beta chain) was determined in a study of metastatic and nonmetastatic thyroid tumors. Study as a whole: The study looked at repertoires side by side in blood and in tumor or nodule tissue from malignant and benign thyroid patients.

Original processing methods: For papillary thyroid cancer, a distant-metastasis classifier was constructed from CDR3 differences observed across clinicopathological groups. TCRdb re-called the PCR reads via MiXCR. The V and J calls were not made by the authors but by TCRdb's processing. This table has under 100,000 clones, around 7.8% appearing once. This clone was recorded at least ten times. Ahead of thyroid surgery, no patient had received treatment of any kind. The TCR sequence derives from a female donor with papillary thyroid cancer or a benign thyroid nodule (not recorded which). Some clones in this sample may be carry-over from other donors' samples. The sample comprised blood.

This CDR3 reads CASSSWTGANNQPQHF. Here the CDR3 DNA reads TGTGCCAGCAGCTCCTGGACAGGGGCCAACAATCAGCCCCAGCATTTT. This chain uses TRBV5-4 with TRBJ1-5; 9 bases agree with TRBD1. This CDR3 has 16 residues. Trimming cost V 3 bases and J 3 bases; bases outside gene matches: 7. Looked up from germline, CDR1 is SGHNT and CDR2 is YYREEE (reference sequence).